A single sample is the source of the 32 T cell receptor beta chains below, sequenced in a study of T cells in Graves' hyperthyroidism and ophthalmopathy. RNA transcripts served as the template for amplifying TCR beta CDR3 regions. The HTBI primer set was used in a first-round RT-PCR of the TCR CDR3. TCRdb passed the multiplex PCR reads through MiXCR, listing each CDR3 protein once. The sample has approximately 720,000 distinct CDR3 sequences; roughly 20% are singletons. Sequenced material: blood. These receptors were obtained from a woman aged 45-59 years with Graves' hyperthyroidism that later progressed to Graves' ophthalmopathy.

This clonotype has more than one count but fewer than ten. V and J are TRBV12-3 or TRBV12-4 and TRBJ1-6; TRBD1 might be the D (6 bases). This CDR3 is 16 amino acids long. V was pared by 1 base and J by 4 bases, with 11 bases between. CDR3 protein: CASSLGTVSYNSPLHF. CDR3 DNA sequence: TGTGCCAGCAGTTTAGGGACAGTGTCATATAATTCACCCCTCCACTTT.

This clonotype was observed a handful of times. The V call is TRBV5-6, the J call TRBJ2-1; no clear D. Germline values: CDR1 SGHDT, CDR2 YYEEEE. The CDR3 has 15 amino acids. Trimming took 2 bases from V and 4 from J, leaving 13 bases between them. CDR3 DNA sequence: TGTGCCAGCAGCTTAGGTGTAGATTGGTACAATGAGCAGTTCTTC. Amino acids: CASSLGVDWYNEQFF.

CDR3 sequence (DNA): TGTGCCAGCAGCCAGGAGGAGCGGGGGACCACTGAAGCTTTCTTT. Translated, it gives CASSQEERGTTEAFF. The V gene is TRBV4-2, the J gene TRBJ1-1; weak D call: TRBD1 (5 bases). The CDR3 contains 15 residues. Trimming pared 3 bases from V and 4 bases from J, leaving 15 bases between. From germline, CDR1 is LGHNA and CDR2 YNFKEQ.

This clonotype was found many times. This chain connects TRBV20-1 to TRBJ1-2; a weak D match, TRBD1 (6 bases). CDR1 is DFQATT and CDR2 is SNEGSKA in the germline V gene (reference sequence). The CDR3 length is 17 residues. V was shortened by 3 bases and J by 4 bases, with 24 bases between the two germline ends. Here the CDR3 DNA reads TGCAGTGCTAGGAGTATTGGAGGGGGAACCGCTAGCTATGGCTACACCTTC. As protein: CSARSIGGGTASYGYTF.

This clonotype was seen ten or more times. The chain has TRBV27 and TRBJ2-7; no clear D gene. This CDR3 contains 15 residues. V lost 0 bases and J 1 base, leaving 10 bases between the germline ends. Germline lookup yields CDR1 MNHEY and CDR2 SMNVEV (reference sequence). The CDR3 nucleotides are TGTGCCAGCAGTTTATCAGGCGGCAGATCCTACGAGCAGTACTTC. This codes for CASSLSGGRSYEQYF.

The rearrangement links TRBV4-1 to TRBJ2-7; TRBD1 or TRBD2 may be the D gene (6 bases each). Germline CDR1 and CDR2: MGHRA and YSYEKL. Trimming pared 4 bases from V and 4 bases from J, leaving 20 bases between. This CDR3 spans 16 amino acids. The CDR3 DNA reads as TGCGCCAGCAGCCGGACTACAGGGATCCCCGGATACGAGCAGTACTTC. Its translation: CASSRTTGIPGYEQYF.

This clonotype was seen repeatedly, ten times or more. The genes are TRBV3-1 and TRBJ2-3; 7 nucleotides agree with TRBD1. This CDR3 has 16 amino acids. Trimming cost V 4 bases and J 4 bases; bases outside gene matches: 11. From germline, CDR1 is LGHDT and CDR2 YNNKEL (reference sequence). The CDR3 loop is CASSLPLGQGADTQYF. CDR3 DNA sequence: TGTGCCAGCAGCCTGCCGTTGGGGCAGGGGGCAGATACGCAGTATTTT.

Many counts were recorded for this clonotype. V usage is TRBV12-3 or TRBV12-4 and J usage is TRBJ2-6; D is undetermined. The length of the CDR3 is 15 residues. The V gene lost 4 bases and the J gene lost 0 bases, with 7 bases spanning the gap. CDR3 protein: CASSSGYSGANVLTF. DNA of the CDR3: TGTGCCAGCAGTTCCGGATACTCTGGGGCCAACGTCCTGACTTTC.

The chain couples TRBV18 to TRBJ2-7; 7 bases map to TRBD2. There are 15 residues in the CDR3. Unmatched junction bases numbered 7, after V lost 5 bases and J lost 0 bases. Germline V CDR1 and CDR2: KGHSH, LQKENI. CDR3 sequence: CASSNWGGSSYEQYF. As DNA, the CDR3 is TGTGCCAGCTCAAATTGGGGGGGGAGCTCCTACGAGCAGTACTTC.

This clonotype has more than one count but fewer than ten. The genes are TRBV12-3 or TRBV12-4 and TRBJ2-5, with 9 bases matching TRBD2. With 6 bases clipped from V and 4 bases from J, the junction kept 6 bases outside the gene matches. This CDR3 spans 14 amino acids. The CDR3 reads CASSRLAGPETQYF. The CDR3 DNA reads TGTGCCAGCAGCCGTCTAGCGGGGCCAGAGACCCAGTACTTC.

The V gene is TRBV6-2 or TRBV6-3, the J gene TRBJ1-4, with a possible D match to TRBD1 (6 bases). The V end was cut by 0 bases, the J end by 3 bases, with 11 bases between. CDR1 and CDR2 (germline): MNHEY, SVGEGT. The CDR3 length is 16 residues. The CDR3 DNA reads TGTGCCAGCAGTTACTCGAGGGGGGCATCTAATGAAAAACTGTTTTTT. Translating it yields CASSYSRGASNEKLFF.

This clonotype was observed at least ten times. The rearrangement uses TRBV30 and TRBJ1-2; D possibly corresponds to TRBD1 (5 bases). The CDR3 is made up of 13 amino acids. The V gene lost 5 bases and the J gene lost 3 bases, with 13 bases spanning the gap. The V gene's germline CDR1 is GTSNPN and CDR2 SVGIG (reference sequence). The CDR3 DNA follows: TGTGCCTGGTTTCCAGGGTGGGACTATGGCTACACCTTC. This codes for CAWFPGWDYGYTF.

The V call is TRBV9, the J call TRBJ1-5; possible D gene TRBD1, 5 bases. The V and J ends lost 1 base and 9 bases respectively, with 14 bases between them. Germline V gene data show CDR1 as SGDLS and CDR2 as YYNGEE. The CDR3 contains 14 residues. In DNA, the CDR3 is TGTGCCAGCAGCGTACGGGCGGGGGTCGGGCCCCAGCATTTT. Protein sequence: CASSVRAGVGPQHF.

This clonotype came up once. The chain links TRBV2 to TRBJ1-5, with 9 bases fitting TRBD1. Germline loops: CDR1 SNHLY, CDR2 FYNNEI. This CDR3 is 13 amino acids long. Germline trimming cut 7 bases from V and 7 bases from J; bases unmatched to any gene: 5. DNA of the CDR3: TGTGCCAGCACCGGGACAGGGTTCCAGCCCCAGCATTTT. Translating gives CASTGTGFQPQHF.

This clonotype was seen a few times. The V and J genes are TRBV19 and TRBJ2-2; D could derive from TRBD1 or TRBD2 (5 bases each). Germline loops: CDR1 LNHDA, CDR2 SQIVND (reference sequence). V dropped 7 bases and J dropped 5 bases, with 17 bases sitting between them. The CDR3 totals 15 residues. CDR3 in amino acids: CASIYSGGRTGELFF. CDR3 nucleotides: TGTGCCAGTATTTATAGTGGGGGACGGACCGGGGAGCTGTTTTTT.

This clonotype was recorded many times. The CDR3, as DNA: TGCGCCAGCAGCGACAGCTCTAGCACAGATACGCAGTATTTT. Its protein product is CASSDSSSTDTQYF. V and J are TRBV5-1 and TRBJ2-3; D is possibly TRBD1 (5 bases). The CDR3 contains 14 residues. CDR1 is SGHRS, CDR2 YFSETQ, per germline. V dropped 4 bases and J dropped 0 bases, with 9 bases sitting between them.

This rearrangement joins TRBV29-1 to TRBJ1-2; no clear D. Germline V gene sequence: CDR1 SQVTM, CDR2 ANQGSEA. The CDR3 covers 12 residues. V lost 4 bases and J lost 0, with 6 bases in between. The CDR3 region has the DNA TGCAGCGTTGGCAGCTCTAACTATGGCTACACCTTC. It encodes CSVGSSNYGYTF.

Comments on this clonotype: A much larger clonotype is one base distant, so this may be a read error. The chain joins TRBV12-3 or TRBV12-4 to TRBJ1-5; the match to TRBD1 covers 8 bases. The CDR3 has 15 amino acids. As DNA, the CDR3 is TGTGTCAGCACCCGGGACAGGACGCAAAGTAGTGCCCAGCATTTT. It is translated as CVSTRDRTQSSAQHF.

This clonotype was seen a single time. The chain couples TRBV19 to TRBJ2-1; a possible D gene is TRBD2 (5 bases). CDR3 length equals 12 residues. V shed 6 bases and J shed 6 bases, with 9 bases lying between them. Germline V gives CDR1 LNHDA, CDR2 SQIVND (reference sequence). CDR3 DNA sequence: TGTGCCAGTAGCGGGGAACCCAATGAGCAGTTCTTC. Protein: CASSGEPNEQFF. Filled out from reference TRBV19 and TRBJ2-1, the complete variable domain reads DGGITQSPKYLFRKEGQNVTLSCEQNLNHDAMYWYRQDPGQGLRLIYYSQIVNDFQKGDIAEGYSVSREKKESFPLTVTSAQKNPTAFYLCASSGEPNEQFFGPGTRLTVL.

This clonotype was observed a few times. J is TRBJ1-1 and V is TRBV12-3 or TRBV12-4, with 10 bases lining up with TRBD1. The CDR3 has 13 residues. Unmatched junction bases numbered 9, after V lost 5 bases and J lost 12 bases. CDR3 DNA: TGTGCCAGCAGTGGAGGGACAGGGGAGGAACCTTTCTTT. This gives the protein CASSGGTGEEPFF.

The table lists this clonotype with many counts. The chain links TRBV6-1 to TRBJ2-7; 9 nucleotides match TRBD2. This CDR3 has 16 amino acids. CDR1 and CDR2 (germline): MNHNS, SASEGT. V shed 5 bases and J 0 bases; nucleotides not matched to a gene: 8. The CDR3 nucleotides are TGTGCCAGCAGTTTCGACTTTAGCGGGGGCTCCTACGAGCAGTACTTC. The encoded protein is CASSFDFSGGSYEQYF.

The chain joins TRBV15 to TRBJ1-6; D call uncertain. Between the trimmed V and J ends, which lost 0 bases and 9 bases, there was a span of 6 bases. Per the germline V gene, CDR1 is LNHNV and CDR2 is YYDKDF (reference sequence). This CDR3 region has 13 residues. The chain's CDR3 is CATSRDAVSPLHF. CDR3 in DNA: TGTGCCACCAGCAGAGATGCGGTTTCACCCCTCCACTTT.

CDR3 coding DNA: TGCAGCGTTGATGGGCCTAACTATGGCTACACCTTC. Protein: CSVDGPNYGYTF. The J gene is TRBJ1-2, the V gene TRBV29-1; no reliable D call. V was pared by 3 bases and J by 0 bases, with 5 bases between. The CDR3 has 12 amino acids. CDR1 SQVTM and CDR2 ANQGSEA come from the germline V gene.

This clonotype was observed a handful of times. This chain links TRBV9 with TRBJ1-4; 8 bases align to TRBD1. Germline V lookup: CDR1 SGDLS, CDR2 YYNGEE. This CDR3 comprises 14 residues. J lost 8 bases, V lost 4 bases, and 7 bases had no gene match. The CDR3 is CASSPGQEREKLFF. Here the CDR3 DNA reads TGTGCCAGCAGCCCGGGACAGGAAAGGGAAAAACTGTTTTTT.

This clonotype was found many times. This chain uses TRBV11-2 with TRBJ2-1; 10 bases map to TRBD1. J lost 3 bases, V lost 5 bases, and 7 bases had no gene match. Germline V gene sequence: CDR1 SGHAT, CDR2 FQNNGV. This CDR3 spans 16 amino acids. The CDR3 DNA sequence: TGTGCCAGCAGCCGCAGCGGGACAGGGGTCTACAATGAGCAGTTCTTC. It specifies CASSRSGTGVYNEQFF.

This clonotype was counted a few times. The rearrangement joins TRBV29-1 to TRBJ1-5; D remains unclear. The germline V and J ends were trimmed by 6 bases and 9 bases, with 9 bases remaining between them. CDR1 and CDR2 from the germline V gene are SQVTM and ANQGSEA. The length of the CDR3 is 10 residues. Here the CDR3 DNA reads TGCAGCGTCGTTGTGGGGCCCCAGCATTTT. Encoded protein: CSVVVGPQHF. Full variable domain (outside the CDR3, taken from reference TRBV29-1 and TRBJ1-5): SAVISQKPSRDICQRGTSLTIQCQVDSQVTMMFWYRQQPGQSLTLIATANQGSEATYESGFVIDKFPISRPNLTFSTLTVSNMSPEDSSIYLCSVVVGPQHFGDGTRLSIL.

This clonotype occurred many times. The genes are TRBV5-1 and TRBJ2-3; D is possibly TRBD1 or TRBD2 (7 bases each). Germline loops: CDR1 SGHRS, CDR2 YFSETQ. The CDR3 runs 14 residues. V was shortened by 6 bases and J by 6 bases, with 17 bases between the two germline ends. The CDR3 DNA follows: TGCGCCAGCAACCCGGGACAGCGGGGCGATACGCAGTATTTT. It is translated as CASNPGQRGDTQYF.

This clonotype was counted only a few times. The chain couples TRBV10-3 to TRBJ2-1, with TRBD2 identical over 7 bases. The CDR3 sequence is 14 residues long. Germline CDR1 and CDR2: ENHRY and SYGVKD. The J segment lost 7 bases and the V segment lost 4 bases, leaving 7 bases of the junction unmatched. In DNA form, the CDR3 reads TGTGCCATCAGTGCTTGGCGGGGGAGGAATGAGCAGTTCTTC. Its translation is CAISAWRGRNEQFF.

At least ten counts were recorded for this clonotype. The rearrangement uses TRBV20-1 and TRBJ1-4; no definite D call. CDR3 length equals 15 residues. Germline V gene data show CDR1 as DFQATT and CDR2 as SNEGSKA (reference sequence). The germline V and J ends were trimmed by 0 bases and 3 bases, with 11 bases remaining between them. Here the CDR3 DNA reads TGCAGTGCTAGAGATTCGAGGGTGTCTAATGAAAAACTGTTTTTT. Its translation is CSARDSRVSNEKLFF.

This clonotype was seen ten or more times. This chain joins TRBV5-1 and TRBJ1-2, with 8 bases that match TRBD1. V shed 3 bases and J 4 bases; nucleotides not matched to a gene: 8. This CDR3 contains 15 residues. Germline CDR1 and CDR2: SGHRS and YFSETQ. The CDR3 nucleotides are TGCGCCAGCAGCTCGACAGGGGATACCTCCTATGGCTACACCTTC. This codes for CASSSTGDTSYGYTF.

The J gene is TRBJ2-3, the V gene TRBV6-1; 9 positions match TRBD1. The V gene's germline CDR1 is MNHNS and CDR2 SASEGT. CDR3 length: 15 residues. The junction had 5 bases not matched to a gene; V was cut back by 7 bases and J by 0 bases. CDR3 sequence (DNA): TGTGCCAGCACTGTACAGGGGGCCAGCACAGATACGCAGTATTTT. Protein product: CASTVQGASTDTQYF.

This clonotype was detected many times. This chain uses TRBV10-2 with TRBJ1-1, with a possible D match to TRBD1 (5 bases). Trimming took 6 bases from V and 2 from J, leaving 16 bases between them. The germline CDR1 and CDR2 sequences are WSHSY and SAAADI. The CDR3 loop spans 15 amino acids. CDR3 bases: TGCGCCAGCAGGGCAGGGAGGGTAGGAAACACTGAAGCTTTCTTT. It specifies CASRAGRVGNTEAFF.